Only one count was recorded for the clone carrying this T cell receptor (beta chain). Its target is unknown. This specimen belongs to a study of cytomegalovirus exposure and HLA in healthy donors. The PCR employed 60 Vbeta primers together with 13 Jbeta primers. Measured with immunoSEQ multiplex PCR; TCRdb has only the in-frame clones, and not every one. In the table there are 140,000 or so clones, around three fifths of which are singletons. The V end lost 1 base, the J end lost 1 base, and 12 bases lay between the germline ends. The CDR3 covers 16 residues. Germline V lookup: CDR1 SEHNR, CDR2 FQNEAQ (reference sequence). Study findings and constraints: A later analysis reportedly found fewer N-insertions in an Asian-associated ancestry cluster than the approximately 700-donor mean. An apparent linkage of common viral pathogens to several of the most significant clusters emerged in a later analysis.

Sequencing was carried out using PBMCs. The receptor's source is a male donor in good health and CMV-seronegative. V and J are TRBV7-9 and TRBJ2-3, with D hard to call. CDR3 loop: CASSLDLLTGTDTQYF. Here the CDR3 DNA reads TGTGCCAGCAGCTTAGATCTCCTTACGGGCACAGATACGCAGTATTTT.